This entry describes one T cell receptor (beta chain). As yet, its antigen is unknown. The CDR3 is 13 residues long. Germline CDR1 and CDR2: SGHRS and YFSETQ. V lost 0 bases, J lost 7 bases, and 10 bases lay in between. Constant-segment primers served in 5'RACE that generated TCR alpha and TCR beta cDNA libraries bearing sample barcodes and UMIs. TCRdb independently ran MiXCR on the 5' RACE reads; one entry per CDR3 protein. Of around 450,000 distinct CDR3 sequences in the sample, 20% were seen once. This entry comes from a study of T-cell memory formation after mild COVID-19. Study summary: Among the donors, TCR clusters were largely specific to each donor.

Findings and caveats of the study: Detection of some responders pre-infection suggested pre-existing cross-reactive memory T cells participated.

The source of this sequence is an adult woman who had mild COVID-19 (a few samples of this study predate the infection). Cell type and time point are not known. The chain uses TRBV5-1 and TRBJ1-1; weak D call: TRBD1 (5 bases). Source material: PBMCs or a T cell subset sorted from them (not recorded which). CDR3 DNA: TGCGCCAGCAGCTTGGTAGGGGAATTTGAAGCTTTCTTT. It specifies CASSLVGEFEAFF.